Following are 5 T cell receptor beta chains from one sample sequenced in a study of cytomegalovirus exposure and HLA in healthy donors. The table came from immunoSEQ multiplex PCR; TCRdb's copy has only in-frame clones and leaves some out. Seen here are roughly 100,000 clones, approximately 90% observed once, and the top ten hold around 1.9%. Sample: PBMCs. These TCRs come from a woman aged 18-29 years in good health and CMV-seropositive.

The rearrangement links TRBV5-4 to TRBJ1-6; D is possibly TRBD1 (6 bases). The CDR3 runs 15 residues. V lost 4 bases and J 9 bases, leaving 17 bases between the germline ends. Per the germline V gene, CDR1 is SGHNT and CDR2 is YYREEE (reference sequence). CDR3 region: CASSVRQGGGSPLHF. CDR3 DNA sequence: TGTGCCAGCAGCGTGCGGCAGGGAGGGGGTTCACCCCTCCACTTT.

This clone occurred once. CDR3 in amino acids: CASDRVTDTQYF. Here the CDR3 DNA reads TGTGCCAGTGACAGGGTAACAGATACGCAGTATTTT. This chain joins TRBV9 and TRBJ2-3, with 7 bases lining up with TRBD1. CDR1 and CDR2 (germline): SGDLS, YYNGEE. V lost 8 bases, J lost 3 bases, and 3 bases stayed unmatched. The CDR3 sequence is 12 residues long.

DNA for the CDR3: TGCGCCAGCAGCCAAGCACCCCCTCAGCGGAGCTCCTACAATGAGCAGTTCTTC. This codes for CASSQAPPQRSSYNEQFF. The chain joins TRBV4-1 to TRBJ2-1, with D possibly TRBD2 on 5 matching bases. Looked up from germline, CDR1 is MGHRA and CDR2 is YSYEKL. This CDR3 is 18 amino acids long. Trimming took 1 base from V and 0 from J, leaving 16 bases between them.

This chain joins TRBV7-9 and TRBJ2-2; no reliable D call. This CDR3 has 15 residues. The germline V and J ends were trimmed by 1 base and 4 bases, with 10 bases remaining between them. Germline lookup yields CDR1 SEHNR and CDR2 FQNEAQ (reference sequence). The DNA of the CDR3 is TGTGCCAGCAGCTTAGATCAGGTCCCCACCGGGGAGCTGTTTTTT. Translation: CASSLDQVPTGELFF.

The chain is built from TRBV14 and TRBJ2-7; 8 nucleotides match TRBD1. The CDR3 is 16 residues long. CDR1 is SGHDN, CDR2 FVKESK, per germline. J was trimmed by 0 bases and V by 2 bases; bases with no gene match: 6. The CDR3 protein is CASSQLAGQGSYEQYF. In nucleotides, the CDR3 is TGTGCCAGCAGCCAATTAGCCGGACAGGGCTCCTACGAGCAGTACTTC.